The 18 T cell receptor beta chains below come from one sample, sequenced in a study of T cells in Graves' hyperthyroidism and ophthalmopathy. What was amplified from RNA transcripts were TCR beta CDR3 regions. TCR CDR3 underwent first-round RT-PCR with the HTBI primer set. MiXCR, run by TCRdb on the multiplex PCR reads, gives a single entry per CDR3 protein. The sample lists 800,000 or so distinct CDR3 sequences; 38% were seen once. The specimen was blood. The receptors here all came from a man aged 18 to 30 with Graves' hyperthyroidism.

The rearrangement uses TRBV15 and TRBJ1-5, with TRBD1 matching 9 bases. CDR1 is LNHNV, CDR2 YYDKDF, per germline (reference sequence). V was clipped by 4 bases and J by 3 bases; unmatched bases: 7. The CDR3 loop spans 16 amino acids. The CDR3 nucleotides are TGTGCCACCAGCAAAGGGACAGGGCGGTCCAATCAGCCCCAGCATTTT. Amino acids: CATSKGTGRSNQPQHF.

This clonotype has at least ten counts. The chain carries TRBV20-1 and TRBJ1-5; D perhaps matches TRBD1 (6 bases). V shed 0 bases and J shed 5 bases, with 11 bases lying between them. The CDR3 runs 14 residues. Germline V gene sequence: CDR1 DFQATT, CDR2 SNEGSKA (reference sequence). The CDR3 nucleotides are TGCAGTGCTAGAGACCCAGGGGATGATCAGCCCCAGCATTTT. Protein: CSARDPGDDQPQHF.

Notes on this clonotype: The junction differs from germline at one of its ends, possibly a read error. This chain connects TRBV20-1 to TRBJ2-2, with D possibly TRBD2 on 6 matching bases. The CDR3 runs to 13 residues. The germline V gene has CDR1 DFQATT and CDR2 SNEGSKA (reference sequence). CDR3 protein: CSATSANTGELLF. In DNA, the CDR3 is TGCAGTGCTACTAGCGCCAACACCGGGGAGCTGCTTTTT.

The chain recombines TRBV20-1 with TRBJ2-5; 14 bases agree with TRBD2. This CDR3 has 14 amino acids. The germline CDR1 and CDR2 sequences are DFQATT and SNEGSKA (reference sequence). V shed 5 bases and J 8 bases; nucleotides not matched to a gene: 7. CDR3 bases: TGCAGTGCTGCCAGACTAGCGGGAGGGGAAACCCAGTACTTC. The encoded protein is CSAARLAGGETQYF.

This clonotype was observed a handful of times. The chain is built from TRBV20-1 and TRBJ1-1, with D unresolved. Germline V lookup: CDR1 DFQATT, CDR2 SNEGSKA (reference sequence). V dropped 6 bases and J dropped 1 base, with 15 bases sitting between them. This CDR3 has 14 residues. The CDR3 DNA follows: TGCAGTGCGCCCCGCGCAGGAGAGAACACTGAAGCTTTCTTT. Protein: CSAPRAGENTEAFF.

This sequence joins TRBV19 and TRBJ1-1; D unresolved. There are 15 residues in the CDR3. CDR1 and CDR2 from the germline V gene are LNHDA and SQIVND (reference sequence). Trimming stripped 9 bases from V and 0 bases from J, with 17 bases between. CDR3: CASSPQVGMNTEAFF. CDR3 in DNA: TGTGCCAGCAGCCCCCAGGTGGGAATGAACACTGAAGCTTTCTTT.

The rearrangement links TRBV2 to TRBJ2-2, with a weak D call TRBD1 (5 bases). The CDR3 has 15 amino acids. Germline lookup yields CDR1 SNHLY and CDR2 FYNNEI. Trimming stripped 5 bases from V and 6 bases from J, with 16 bases between. The CDR3 loop is CASSLSIGAPGELFF. DNA for the CDR3: TGTGCCAGCAGTTTATCGATTGGGGCCCCCGGGGAGCTGTTTTTT.

This clonotype has ten or more counts. The V and J genes are TRBV29-1 and TRBJ2-5, with D perhaps matching TRBD1 (6 bases). Trimming removed 4 bases from V and 5 bases from J, with 11 bases in between. CDR1 and CDR2 (germline): SQVTM, ANQGSEA. This CDR3 is 12 amino acids long. The DNA for the CDR3 is TGCAGCGTTGCTCAGGGGTTGGAGACCCAGTACTTC. It specifies CSVAQGLETQYF.

This sequence joins TRBV20-1 and TRBJ2-7; TRBD1 matches at 10 bases. The CDR3 is 13 residues long. J gave up 7 bases and V 6 bases, and 9 bases lay outside the gene matches. Per germline, CDR1 DFQATT and CDR2 SNEGSKA (reference sequence). In DNA form, the CDR3 reads TGCAGTGCAAGGAGACAGGGGGCATGGGAGCAGTACTTC. Translating gives CSARRQGAWEQYF.

The V gene is TRBV4-1, the J gene TRBJ2-5, with a possible D match to TRBD2 (5 bases). CDR1 is MGHRA, CDR2 YSYEKL, per germline. The CDR3 sequence is 15 residues long. The ends were cut back, 3 bases at V and 0 bases at J, with 11 bases in the middle. The CDR3 nucleotides read TGCGCCAGCAGCCACTCCGACTACAACCAAGAGACCCAGTACTTC. It translates to CASSHSDYNQETQYF.

This clonotype was seen just once. This chain uses TRBV10-3 with TRBJ2-7, with D uncertain. This CDR3 region has 14 residues. Per germline, CDR1 ENHRY and CDR2 SYGVKD. Trimming shortened V by 2 bases and J by 2 bases, and 10 bases separated the two germline ends. CDR3 coding DNA: TGTGCCATCAGTGAGGGCAGTTCGCCCTACGAGCAGTACTTC. It yields the protein CAISEGSSPYEQYF.

The chain couples TRBV5-5 to TRBJ2-5; tentatively, D is TRBD1 (5 bases). Trimming took off 4 bases at V and 2 bases at J, with 15 bases between the two ends. The CDR3 has 15 residues. Per germline, CDR1 SGHKS and CDR2 YYEKEE (reference sequence). As DNA, the CDR3 is TGTGCCAGCAGCCCCTACAGGACGGCACAAGAGACCCAGTACTTC. The encoded protein is CASSPYRTAQETQYF. The entire variable domain, with the rest obtained from reference TRBV5-5 and TRBJ2-5, is as follows: DAGVTQSPTHLIKTRGQQVTLRCSPISGHKSVSWYQQVLGQGPQFIFQYYEKEERGRGNFPDRFSARQFPNYSSELNVNALLLGDSALYLCASSPYRTAQETQYFGPGTRLLVL.

The chain joins TRBV9 to TRBJ1-3, with unresolved D. The germline CDR1 and CDR2 sequences are SGDLS and YYNGEE. The CDR3 is 13 residues long. The CDR3 here is CARQMGTGNTIYF. The DNA of the CDR3 is TGTGCTAGGCAGATGGGCACTGGAAACACCATATATTTT.

There are a few counts of this clonotype. The chain joins TRBV7-6 to TRBJ2-5; 14 positions agree with TRBD2. V shed 5 bases, J shed 4 bases, and the junction held 6 bases outside the gene matches. Per germline, CDR1 SGHVS and CDR2 FNYEAQ. The CDR3 is made up of 16 amino acids. As DNA, the CDR3 is TGTGCCAGCAGCGCTCGGACTAGCGGGAGGAGAGAGACCCAGTACTTC. The encoded protein is CASSARTSGRRETQYF. Supplemented by reference TRBV7-6 and TRBJ2-5, the full variable domain reads GAGVSQSPRYKVTKRGQDVALRCDPISGHVSLYWYRQALGQGPEFLTYFNYEAQQDKSGLPNDRFSAERPEGSISTLTIQRTEQRDSAMYRCASSARTSGRRETQYFGPGTRLLVL.

The gene calls are TRBV11-2 and TRBJ1-3; D is unresolved. The CDR3 is made up of 10 amino acids. V gave up 5 bases and J gave up 6 bases, with 2 bases separating them. Germline V gene sequence: CDR1 SGHAT, CDR2 FQNNGV. CDR3 in amino acids: CASSQNTIYF. The CDR3, as DNA: TGTGCCAGCAGCCAAAACACCATATATTTT.

Note on this clonotype: A read error may be the cause here, since a much bigger clone is one base away. The chain's CDR3 is CATHGTGFNQPQHF. The CDR3 bases are TGTGCCACCCACGGGACAGGGTTTAATCAGCCCCAGCATTTT. The V call is TRBV2, the J call TRBJ1-5; 9 bases agree with TRBD1. The CDR3 has 14 amino acids. Germline values: CDR1 SNHLY, CDR2 FYNNEI. The J segment lost 4 bases and the V segment lost 10 bases, leaving 8 bases of the junction unmatched.

The rearrangement joins TRBV6-5 to TRBJ2-5; TRBD1 is a possible D gene (5 bases). This CDR3 has 14 amino acids. The V and J ends lost 0 bases and 1 base respectively, with 6 bases between them. Germline-derived CDR1 and CDR2 are MNHEY and SVGAGI. Here the CDR3 reads CASSYSQAQETQYF. DNA for the CDR3: TGTGCCAGCAGTTACTCACAGGCCCAAGAGACCCAGTACTTC.

The CDR3 DNA sequence: TGCGCCAGCTCGGGGGACCGACAGACCCAGTACTTC. Protein sequence: CASSGDRQTQYF. V is TRBV5-1 and J is TRBJ2-5, with D maybe TRBD2 (6 bases). Germline CDR1 SGHRS, CDR2 YFSETQ. The CDR3 contains 12 residues. Trimming stripped 7 bases from V and 6 bases from J, with 13 bases between.